A single sample is the source of the 26 T cell receptor beta chains below, sequenced in a study of cytomegalovirus exposure and HLA in healthy donors. PCR used 60 Vbeta primers and 13 Jbeta primers. Sequencing was performed with immunoSEQ multiplex PCR; in TCRdb, only in-frame clones are kept and a portion is missing. Among about 250,000 clones listed, around 65% were seen once. Sequencing input: PBMCs. Receptors originate from a female donor in good health and CMV-seronegative.

The sample holds a few counts of this clone. The chain uses TRBV12-2 and TRBJ2-3; the tabulated D call, TRBD1, remains unverified against the DNA. TRBV12-2 is annotated as a pseudogene. This CDR3 is built from 21 residues. For the CDR3, the DNA is TGTGCAAGTCGGCCCGGGGACAGGGCTAAGCGAATCCCAAGGTACACAGATACGCAGTATTTT. Protein: CASRPGDRAKRIPRYTDTQYF.

This chain connects TRBV5-8 to TRBJ1-2, with a tentative D call TRBD1 (6 bases). CDR1 and CDR2 (germline): SGHTS, YDEGEE. The CDR3 is made up of 13 amino acids. V was cut by 0 bases and J by 6 bases, with 9 bases left in between. DNA of the CDR3: TGTGCCAGCAGCTTGGTCCACAGGGATGGCTACACCTTC. This gives the protein CASSLVHRDGYTF.

The chain joins TRBV30 to TRBJ2-2, with TRBD2 identical over 10 bases. Trimming removed 5 bases from V and 5 bases from J; junction bases left unmatched: 5. From germline, CDR1 is GTSNPN and CDR2 SVGIG (reference sequence). CDR3 length: 14 residues. The CDR3 bases are TGTGCCTGGTCTAGCGGGAGTGGAACCGGGGAGCTGTTTTTT. Translating gives CAWSSGSGTGELFF.

The chain uses TRBV5-5 and TRBJ2-7, with 8 bases lining up with TRBD2. This CDR3 has 15 amino acids. CDR1 and CDR2 (germline): SGHKS, YYEKEE (reference sequence). Trimming cost V 3 bases and J 0 bases; bases outside gene matches: 5. CDR3 in amino acids: CASSSGGGYSYEQYF. CDR3 coding DNA: TGTGCCAGCAGCTCGGGAGGGGGATACTCCTACGAGCAGTACTTC.

J is TRBJ2-1 and V is TRBV12-5; D remains ambiguous. This CDR3 is built from 14 residues. Germline lookup yields CDR1 LGHNT and CDR2 FRNRAP. The ends were cut back, 2 bases at V and 6 bases at J, with 11 bases in the middle. As DNA, the CDR3 is TGTGCTAGTGGTTTGAGACACAGCCCCAATGAGCAGTTCTTC. It is translated as CASGLRHSPNEQFF.

The gene calls are TRBV7-8 and TRBJ2-3, with D possibly matching TRBD1 (5 bases). CDR1 is SGHVS, CDR2 FQNEAQ, per germline. The V gene lost 1 base and the J gene lost 1 base, with 15 bases spanning the gap. This CDR3 has 17 residues. CDR3 in amino acids: CASSLVREGFRTDTQYF. For the CDR3, the DNA is TGTGCCAGCAGCTTAGTCAGGGAAGGGTTCCGCACAGATACGCAGTATTTT.

The chain has TRBV11-2 and TRBJ2-5; D is perhaps TRBD1 (6 bases). Germline CDR1 reads SGHAT; CDR2 reads FQNNGV. V gave up 7 bases and J gave up 0 bases, with 15 bases separating them. The CDR3 totals 15 residues. This CDR3 is CASTLDRGDQETQYF. For the CDR3, the DNA is TGTGCCAGCACCCTGGACAGAGGGGACCAAGAGACCCAGTACTTC. Complete variable domain (other parts from reference TRBV11-2 and TRBJ2-5): EAGVAQSPRYKIIEKRQSVAFWCNPISGHATLYWYQQILGQGPKLLIQFQNNGVVDDSQLPKDRFSAERLKGVDSTLKIQPAKLEDSAVYLCASTLDRGDQETQYFGPGTRLLVL.

The genes are TRBV27 and TRBJ2-7; possibly TRBD2 for D (5 bases). The CDR3 has 14 residues. Germline V gene sequence: CDR1 MNHEY, CDR2 SMNVEV (reference sequence). Trimming removed 3 bases at V and 7 bases at J, with 16 bases between. The CDR3 DNA reads TGTGCCAGCAGTTTTAGGACCCGCGGCGGGGAGCAGTACTTC. Protein: CASSFRTRGGEQYF.

The genes are TRBV7-6 and TRBJ2-7; D perhaps matches TRBD1 (5 bases). Trimming took 5 bases from V and 1 from J, leaving 12 bases between them. There are 14 residues in the CDR3. Per the germline V gene, CDR1 is SGHVS and CDR2 is FNYEAQ. The DNA of the CDR3 is TGTGCCAGCAGCCTCGATACAGGATCCTACGAGCAGTACTTC. This translates into CASSLDTGSYEQYF.

The rearrangement joins TRBV5-1 to TRBJ1-2; D ambiguous. The CDR3 sequence is 14 residues long. CDR1 is SGHRS and CDR2 is YFSETQ in the germline V gene. The V and J ends lost 4 bases and 0 bases respectively, with 10 bases between them. In nucleotides, the CDR3 is TGCGCCAGCAGCCCCGCCGGAGCTAACTATGGCTACACCTTC. Its protein product is CASSPAGANYGYTF.

This clone has a handful of counts. The chain has TRBV5-6 and TRBJ2-3; unclear D gene. V dropped 6 bases and J dropped 1 base, with 15 bases sitting between them. Germline V gives CDR1 SGHDT, CDR2 YYEEEE. The CDR3 has 15 residues. The CDR3 protein is CASTRSPSGTDTQYF. In nucleotides, the CDR3 is TGTGCCAGCACACGGTCTCCGAGCGGCACAGATACGCAGTATTTT. Complete variable domain (other parts from reference TRBV5-6 and TRBJ2-3): DAGVTQSPTHLIKTRGQQVTLRCSPKSGHDTVSWYQQALGQGPQFIFQYYEEEERQRGNFPDRFSGHQFPNYSSELNVNALLLGDSALYLCASTRSPSGTDTQYFGPGTRLTVL.

The rearrangement links TRBV5-1 to TRBJ2-1; D is undetermined. Germline loops: CDR1 SGHRS, CDR2 YFSETQ. V shed 2 bases and J shed 4 bases, with 4 bases lying between them. The CDR3 is 12 residues long. This CDR3 reads CASSLRYNEQFF. The CDR3 nucleotides are TGCGCCAGCAGCTTACGGTACAATGAGCAGTTCTTC.

The genes are TRBV5-1 and TRBJ1-5; D ambiguous. The CDR3 consists of 14 residues. CDR1 and CDR2 (germline): SGHRS, YFSETQ. Trimming pared 7 bases from V and 7 bases from J, leaving 18 bases between. CDR3 loop: CASSAWAGGQPQHF. In nucleotides, the CDR3 is TGCGCCAGCTCAGCTTGGGCCGGAGGACAGCCCCAGCATTTT.

J is TRBJ2-1 and V is TRBV2; 9 nucleotides match TRBD2. J lost 6 bases, V lost 6 bases, and 9 bases had no gene match. This CDR3 region has 15 residues. CDR1 SNHLY and CDR2 FYNNEI come from the germline V gene. CDR3 DNA: TGTGCCAGCAGGGGCATGGGACTAGCCCCCAATGAGCAGTTCTTC. Amino acid sequence: CASRGMGLAPNEQFF. The variable domain in full, with the rest retrieved from reference TRBV2 and TRBJ2-1, is EPEVTQTPSHQVTQMGQEVILRCVPISNHLYFYWYRQILGQKVEFLVSFYNNEISEKSEIFDDQFSVERPDGSNFTLKIRSTKLEDSAMYFCASRGMGLAPNEQFFGPGTRLTVL.

The chain recombines TRBV13 with TRBJ1-2; TRBD1 is a possible D gene (5 bases). This CDR3 region has 15 residues. Germline-derived CDR1 and CDR2 are PRHDT and FYEKMQ (reference sequence). Trimming left V 5 bases short and J 1 base short, with 14 bases between. The CDR3 region is CASSIRQTFNYGYTF. For the CDR3, the DNA is TGTGCCAGCAGCATTAGACAGACCTTTAACTATGGCTACACCTTC.

The J gene is TRBJ2-2, the V gene TRBV9; D is uncertain. CDR3 size: 14 residues. V was shortened by 4 bases and J by 0 bases, with 7 bases between the two germline ends. The germline CDR1 and CDR2 sequences are SGDLS and YYNGEE. The CDR3 DNA is TGTGCCAGCAGCCAGGATACGAACACCGGGGAGCTGTTTTTT. It yields the protein CASSQDTNTGELFF. Together with reference TRBV9 and TRBJ2-2, the CDR3 gives the full variable domain: DSGVTQTPKHLITATGQRVTLRCSPRSGDLSVYWYQQSLDQGLQFLIQYYNGEERAKGNILERFSAQQFPDLHSELNLSSLELGDSALYFCASSQDTNTGELFFGEGSRLTVL.

The V call is TRBV5-1, the J call TRBJ2-3, with D perhaps TRBD1 (5 bases). This CDR3 contains 15 residues. The V gene's germline CDR1 is SGHRS and CDR2 YFSETQ. V was clipped by 0 bases and J by 3 bases, with 11 bases between them. In DNA, the CDR3 is TGCGCCAGCAGCTTGGAAGTCAGGGTAACAGATACGCAGTATTTT. Protein product: CASSLEVRVTDTQYF.

The chain employs TRBV7-8 and TRBJ1-4, with 8 bases fitting TRBD1. V was pared by 5 bases and J by 6 bases, with 5 bases of the junction left unmatched. The CDR3 totals 14 residues. CDR1 and CDR2 (germline): SGHVS, FQNEAQ. CDR3 in amino acids: CASSPTGVDEKLFF. CDR3 sequence (DNA): TGTGCCAGCAGCCCGACAGGGGTTGATGAAAAACTGTTTTTT. The full variable domain, with the rest looked up from reference TRBV7-8 and TRBJ1-4, is GAGVSQSPRYKVAKRGQDVALRCDPISGHVSLFWYQQALGQGPEFLTYFQNEAQLDKSGLPSDRFFAERPEGSVSTLKIQRTQQEDSAVYLCASSPTGVDEKLFFGSGTQLSVL.

The chain uses TRBV29-1 and TRBJ1-1; D is unclear. Looked up from germline, CDR1 is SQVTM and CDR2 is ANQGSEA. V lost 7 bases and J 0 bases, leaving 6 bases between the germline ends. This CDR3 comprises 11 residues. The CDR3 DNA reads as TGCAGCGCCTCAGTGAACACTGAAGCTTTCTTT. It translates to CSASVNTEAFF.

The rearrangement links TRBV5-6 to TRBJ1-1; D remains ambiguous. The CDR3 runs to 14 residues. Germline values: CDR1 SGHDT, CDR2 YYEEEE. Deletions cut 2 bases from V and 3 bases from J, with 11 bases between. The CDR3 sequence: CASSLDIVDTEAFF. CDR3 nucleotides: TGTGCCAGCAGCTTAGACATCGTGGACACTGAAGCTTTCTTT.

V and J are TRBV2 and TRBJ2-7, with TRBD1 matching 11 bases. Germline V gives CDR1 SNHLY, CDR2 FYNNEI. V dropped 4 bases and J dropped 4; count of bases not matched to a gene: 9. This CDR3 is 16 amino acids long. The CDR3 spells CASSGVDRGLSYEQYF. For the CDR3, the DNA is TGTGCCAGCAGTGGGGTGGACAGGGGGCTTTCATACGAGCAGTACTTC.

This chain joins TRBV14 and TRBJ1-2; 7 bases line up with TRBD1. The CDR3 is 13 residues long. The V gene's germline CDR1 is SGHDN and CDR2 FVKESK. V gave up 0 bases and J gave up 8 bases; unmatched junction bases: 3. The CDR3 sequence: CASSQERGRGYTF. The CDR3 coding sequence is TGTGCCAGCAGCCAAGAGAGGGGGCGAGGCTACACCTTC.

The rearrangement uses TRBV5-8 and TRBJ2-2, with TRBD1 matching over 8 bases. Germline lookup yields CDR1 SGHTS and CDR2 YDEGEE. After removal of 5 bases from V and 5 bases from J, the junction contained 2 bases not matched to a gene. This CDR3 has 13 amino acids. The CDR3 coding sequence is TGTGCCAGCAGTTGGACAGGGACCGGGGAGCTGTTTTTT. Its translation is CASSWTGTGELFF.

The V and J genes are TRBV7-7 and TRBJ2-5, with D maybe TRBD2 (5 bases). Germline CDR1 SSHAT, CDR2 FNYEAQ (reference sequence). This CDR3 comprises 13 residues. V was pared by 2 bases and J by 5 bases, with 9 bases between. CDR3 loop: CASSLLRAETQYF. CDR3 coding DNA: TGTGCCAGCAGCTTACTGAGGGCGGAGACCCAGTACTTC. Supplemented by reference TRBV7-7 and TRBJ2-5, the full variable domain reads GAGVSQSPRYKVTKRGQDVTLRCDPISSHATLYWYQQALGQGPEFLTYFNYEAQPDKSGLPSDRFSAERPEGSISTLTIQRTEQRDSAMYRCASSLLRAETQYFGPGTRLLVL.

The chain has TRBV6-5 and TRBJ2-7; TRBD2 matches 11 bases. The J segment lost 2 bases and the V segment lost 5 bases, leaving 2 bases of the junction unmatched. CDR3 length: 14 residues. The germline gives CDR1 MNHEY, CDR2 SVGAGI. CDR3 nucleotide sequence: TGTGCCAGCAGTCCGGGACTAGCGGCCTACGAGCAGTACTTC. Translation gives CASSPGLAAYEQYF.

This clone was seen a handful of times. This sequence joins TRBV11-3 and TRBJ2-7, with 11 nucleotides matching TRBD2. Trimming cost V 8 bases and J 12 bases; bases outside gene matches: 12. The length of the CDR3 is 13 residues. Germline CDR1 SGHNT, CDR2 YENEEA. CDR3 coding DNA: TGTGCCAGCGGGGGGGGGACTAGCGGTTTGCGGTACTTC. Translation: CASGGGTSGLRYF.